This TCR beta chain derives from a study of identical twins. Regarding the study as a whole: The conclusions drew on cross-sectional statistical analysis instead of tracking the same donors.

There are a few counts of this clonotype. Its antigen is not identified. MiXCR was run by TCRdb on the 5' RACE reads, yielding one entry per CDR3 protein. The table shows 450,000 or so distinct CDR3 sequences, with roughly 26% occurring only once. In addition, the sample was reused for a study of T cells expressing NK-cell markers. This second study says: Eight donors were sequenced, of whom seven were HCMV-seropositive, while the remaining one was HCMV-seronegative. An anti-gamma-delta TCR antibody was added in several experiments. It restricted sorting to alpha-beta TCR-expressing T cells.

This receptor was obtained from a woman aged 18-29 years in good health. Material: CD4+ T cells sorted from blood.

The CDR3 spells CSARNQGGELFF. The CDR3 DNA follows: TGCAGTGCTAGAAATCAGGGCGGGGAGCTGTTTTTT. The gene calls are TRBV20-1 and TRBJ2-2, with D possibly TRBD1 on 5 matching bases. This CDR3 is built from 12 residues. V lost 2 bases and J lost 7, with 8 bases in between. The germline V gene has CDR1 DFQATT and CDR2 SNEGSKA (reference sequence).